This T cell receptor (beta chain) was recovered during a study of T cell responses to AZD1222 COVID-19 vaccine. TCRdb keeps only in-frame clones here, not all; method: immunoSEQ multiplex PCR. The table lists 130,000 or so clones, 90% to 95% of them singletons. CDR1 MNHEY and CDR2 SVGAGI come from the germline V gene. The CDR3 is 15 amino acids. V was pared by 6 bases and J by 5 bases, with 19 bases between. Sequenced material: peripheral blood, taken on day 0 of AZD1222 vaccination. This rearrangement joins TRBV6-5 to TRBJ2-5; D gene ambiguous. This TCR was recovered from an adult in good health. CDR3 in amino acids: CASRNEDHIRETQYF. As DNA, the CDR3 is TGTGCCAGCAGAAATGAGGACCATATCAGGGAGACCCAGTACTTC.